This T cell receptor (beta chain) came from a study of blood T cell repertoires in COVID-19. Study context: Both acute and convalescent COVID-19 samples were obtained from the United States, Italy and Spain. T cells, B-cell-depleted T cells, or PBMCs supplied cDNA or gDNA.

V lost 0 bases, J lost 7 bases, and 12 bases lay in between. The CDR3 has 15 residues. The germline V gene encodes CDR1 WSHSY and CDR2 SAAADI. Per the study methods: Amplification of reference gene primers provided the estimated nucleated cell counts. TCRdb keeps only in-frame clones here, not all; method: immunoSEQ multiplex PCR. The V and J calls and clone size come from that table; D and trimming were worked out from the DNA. The table records around 130,000 clones, 84% of them present only once. This sequence was found in a human donor in a cohort sampled during active COVID-19. The chain uses TRBV10-2 and TRBJ1-4; D possibly corresponds to TRBD1 (5 bases). The sample comprised peripheral blood. The DNA for the CDR3 is TGCGCCAGCAGTGAGTCAGCAGGGTGGGGTGAAAAACTGTTTTTT. Translated, it gives CASSESAGWGEKLFF.